The rows below give T cell receptor beta chains drawn from one sample of a study of blood T cell repertoires in COVID-19. The repertoire was sequenced with immunoSEQ multiplex PCR; TCRdb's copy has only in-frame clones and lacks some. This sample has hundreds of thousands of clones; more than 75% occur once, and the top ten carry roughly 6.2%. Sample: peripheral blood. The origin of the receptors is an elderly woman with COVID-19, enrolled during active disease. Each CDR3 is given with its conserved first and last residue. The D gene is left open where the match is weak. Clone size is given for some rows only: seen once, a few or many times, or a class if the clone is expanded.

TRBD2,TRBJ2-2,TRBV5-1,.,CASSQRDYAGELFF,TGCGCCAGCAGCCAAAGGGACTACGCCGGGGAGCTGTTTTTT
.,TRBJ2-1,TRBV6-5,.,CASSYSRVFIDEQFF,TGTGCCAGCAGTTACTCGAGGGTATTTATCGATGAGCAGTTCTTC
.,TRBJ2-5,TRBV11-2,.,CASSLDSGTQYF,TGTGCCAGCAGCTTAGACTCGGGGACCCAGTACTTC
.,TRBJ1-6,TRBV5-4,.,CASSLDRSSYNSPLHF,TGTGCCAGCAGTTTGGACAGAAGCTCCTATAATTCACCCCTCCACTTT
.,TRBJ1-1,TRBV6-5,.,CASSTGLGTEAFF,TGTGCCAGCAGTACAGGGTTGGGCACTGAAGCTTTCTTT
.,TRBJ1-1,TRBV7-2,.,CASSTYTNTEAFF,TGTGCCAGCAGCACATACACGAACACTGAAGCTTTCTTT
.,TRBJ1-5,TRBV24-1,.,CALIDLARPQHF,TGTGCCCTTATAGACTTGGCTCGGCCCCAGCATTTT
.,TRBJ1-2,TRBV7-8,.,CASSLGHAGEVGYGYTF,TGTGCCAGCAGCTTAGGGCATGCAGGGGAAGTCGGCTATGGCTACACCTTC
.,TRBJ2-5,TRBV7-2,.,CASSLVGLYQETQYF,TGTGCCAGCAGCTTAGTCGGGTTGTACCAAGAGACCCAGTACTTC
.,TRBJ1-2,TRBV28,.,CASSLWPGSGYGYTF,TGTGCCAGCAGTTTATGGCCGGGGTCTGGCTATGGCTACACCTTC
.,TRBJ2-3,TRBV5-4,.,CASSARLTDTQYF,TGTGCCAGCAGCGCGAGACTCACAGATACGCAGTATTTT
.,TRBJ2-2,TRBV5-1,.,CASSSGSTGELFF,TGCGCCAGCAGCTCGGGGAGCACCGGGGAGCTGTTTTTT
TRBD2,TRBJ2-1,TRBV6-6,.,CASSYSASGVYNEQFF,TGTGCCAGCAGTTACTCGGCTAGCGGGGTCTACAATGAGCAGTTCTTC
.,TRBJ2-3,TRBV19,.,CASSIDPFLADTQYF,TGTGCCAGTAGTATAGATCCCTTCCTCGCAGATACGCAGTATTTT
.,TRBJ1-3,TRBV6-5,.,CATAAGAGTGNTIYF,TGTGCCACCGCAGCCGGAGCAGGGACTGGAAACACCATATATTTT
.,TRBJ1-1,TRBV18,few,CASSATVNTEAFF,TGTGCCAGCTCAGCGACAGTTAACACTGAAGCTTTCTTT
.,TRBJ1-4,TRBV5-4,.,CASSPGGLGIATNEKLFF,TGTGCCAGCAGCCCGGGGGGTCTAGGCATCGCAACTAATGAAAAACTGTTTTTT
.,TRBJ1-1,TRBV29-1,once,CSVEDFKNTEAFF,TGCAGCGTTGAAGATTTCAAGAACACTGAAGCTTTCTTT
TRBD1,TRBJ1-2,TRBV18,few,CASSPGGQGFVYGYTF,TGTGCCAGCTCACCAGGGGGACAGGGGTTCGTCTATGGCTACACCTTC
TRBD1,TRBJ1-2,TRBV27,.,CASSLSPGGYGYTF,TGTGCCAGCAGTTTATCGCCAGGGGGCTATGGCTACACCTTC
.,TRBJ1-2,TRBV14,.,CASSRGQGWYGYTF,TGTGCCAGCAGCAGGGGCCAGGGCTGGTATGGCTACACCTTC
.,TRBJ1-6,TRBV5-6,.,CASSEGGVASPLHF,TGTGCCAGCAGTGAGGGCGGGGTTGCTTCACCCCTCCACTTT
TRBD1,TRBJ2-2,TRBV11-2,.,CASSLPVGDRAVGELFF,TGTGCCAGCAGCCTCCCTGTCGGGGACAGGGCCGTCGGGGAGCTGTTTTTT
TRBD1,TRBJ1-3,TRBV6-5,.,CATMGQVSGNTIYF,TGTGCCACTATGGGACAGGTCTCGGGAAACACCATATATTTT
TRBD1,TRBJ1-4,TRBV9,.,CASSSRKGAEKLFF,TGTGCCAGCAGCTCCCGGAAGGGGGCGGAAAAACTGTTTTTT
TRBD1,TRBJ1-2,TRBV5-4,.,CASSPPGQGNYGYTF,TGTGCCAGCAGCCCACCGGGACAGGGAAACTATGGCTACACCTTC
TRBD1,TRBJ1-3,TRBV15,.,CATSRGTGLTGNTIYF,TGTGCCACCAGCAGAGGGACAGGACTCACTGGAAACACCATATATTTT
TRBD1,TRBJ1-2,TRBV4-3,.,CASSQGVRQGYGYTF,TGCGCCAGCAGCCAAGGTGTCCGACAGGGCTATGGCTACACCTTC
TRBD1,TRBJ1-4,TRBV4-3,.,CASSLSPGQGALQGNEKLFF,TGCGCCAGCAGCCTAAGCCCTGGACAGGGGGCTTTACAGGGTAATGAAAAACTGTTTTTT
.,TRBJ1-1,TRBV2,.,CASRGGQTNTEAFF,TGTGCCAGCAGGGGTGGGCAGACGAACACTGAAGCTTTCTTT
TRBD2,TRBJ2-1,TRBV4-1,.,CASSHPSGGSAYNEQFF,TGCGCCAGCAGCCATCCTAGCGGGGGATCTGCCTACAATGAGCAGTTCTTC
.,TRBJ1-3,TRBV28,.,CASSREEFSGNTIYF,TGTGCCAGCAGTCGGGAGGAGTTCTCTGGAAACACCATATATTTT
TRBD1,TRBJ1-2,TRBV24-1,.,CATSDPSGQNYGYTF,TGTGCCACCAGTGATCCTTCGGGACAGAACTATGGCTACACCTTC
.,TRBJ2-3,TRBV2,once,CASSDAGLGSTDTQYF,TGTGCCAGCAGTGACGCAGGGCTGGGGAGCACAGATACGCAGTATTTT
.,TRBJ2-2,TRBV7-3,.,CASSTPRAANRGELFF,TGTGCCAGCAGCACCCCCCGGGCAGCGAACAGGGGGGAGCTGTTTTTT
.,TRBJ1-2,TRBV9,few,CASSVSQGNYGYTF,TGTGCCAGCAGCGTTTCACAGGGCAACTATGGCTACACCTTC
.,TRBJ1-1,TRBV3-1/TRBV3-2,.,CASSQRGGNEAFF,TGTGCCAGCAGCCAACGTGGGGGCAATGAAGCTTTCTTT
.,TRBJ1-5,TRBV19,.,CASSIAGRQGNQPQHF,TGTGCCAGTAGTATAGCAGGCCGACAGGGCAATCAGCCCCAGCATTTT
TRBD2,TRBJ2-5,TRBV11-2,.,CASSFTGGSQETQYF,TGTGCCAGCAGCTTTACGGGGGGGTCCCAAGAGACCCAGTACTTC
TRBD2,TRBJ2-1,TRBV18,.,CASSPQRGGYNEQFF,TGTGCCAGCTCACCACAGCGGGGTGGCTACAATGAGCAGTTCTTC
TRBD1,TRBJ2-3,TRBV29-1,.,CSVTGARADTQYF,TGCAGCGTTACAGGGGCCCGGGCAGATACGCAGTATTTT
.,TRBJ1-5,TRBV6-6,.,CASSYLGGNQPQHF,TGTGCCAGCAGTTACTTGGGAGGCAATCAGCCCCAGCATTTT
.,TRBJ1-4,TRBV19,.,CASSIPVGGEKLFF,TGTGCCAGTAGTATTCCGGTCGGGGGGGAAAAACTGTTTTTT